One TCR beta chain is described in this entry. Its antigen is still unknown. These data originate in a study of beta chain features in type 1 diabetes. Study-wide context: All samples combined gave over 100 million sorted cells for examination. Study-wide results and caveats: TCRB CDR3s were moderately but significantly shorter in Type 1 diabetes patients in all four CD4+ subsets. Sequencing the cDNA could make cells with high TCR expression show up more than they should.

As every portion of the isolated RNA was reverse transcribed, the sequencing read expressed TCRB transcripts. Naive, central memory and regulatory T cell samples produced a mean of roughly 3.5 million reads. The assay was immunoSEQ multiplex PCR, and TCRdb's table has in-frame clones only and misses some. Of 250,000 or so clones listed, approximately 15% were seen once; the top ten hold almost 0.02%. The CDR3 spans 15 residues. The V and J ends lost 4 bases and 7 bases respectively, with 19 bases between them. CDR1 and CDR2 from the germline V gene are MDHEN and SYDVKM. This receptor was taken from a man aged 25 to 45 with type 1 diabetes. Sequencing input: naive CD4+ T cells from blood. The chain couples TRBV28 to TRBJ2-5; D perhaps matches TRBD1 (5 bases). As DNA, the CDR3 is TGTGCCAGCAGTTGGGGCGGTCCTCCAAAGGGGACCCAGTACTTC. It is translated as CASSWGGPPKGTQYF.